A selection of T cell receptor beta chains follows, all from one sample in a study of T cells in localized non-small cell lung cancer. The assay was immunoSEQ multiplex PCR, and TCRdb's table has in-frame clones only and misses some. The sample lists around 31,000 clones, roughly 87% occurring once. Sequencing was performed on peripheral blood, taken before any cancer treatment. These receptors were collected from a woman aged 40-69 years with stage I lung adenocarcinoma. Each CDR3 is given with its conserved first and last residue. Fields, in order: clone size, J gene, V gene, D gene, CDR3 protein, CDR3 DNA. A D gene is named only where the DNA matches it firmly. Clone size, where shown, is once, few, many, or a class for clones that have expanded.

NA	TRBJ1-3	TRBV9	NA	CASSGPISGNTIYF	TGTGCCAGCAGCGGCCCTATCTCTGGAAACACCATATATTTT
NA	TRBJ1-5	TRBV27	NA	CASPAEGAIRNQPQHF	TGTGCCAGCCCGGCGGAAGGGGCGATTCGCAATCAGCCCCAGCATTTT
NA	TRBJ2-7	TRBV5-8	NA	CASSNVQRRVYEQYF	TGTGCCAGCAGCAATGTCCAGCGGAGAGTCTACGAGCAGTACTTC
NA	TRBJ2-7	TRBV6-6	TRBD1	CASRDKGGYYEQYF	TGTGCCAGCAGAGACAAAGGGGGCTACTACGAGCAGTACTTC
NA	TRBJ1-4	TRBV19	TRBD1	CASTDRGTRNEKLFF	TGTGCCAGTACGGACAGGGGTACCCGTAATGAAAAACTGTTTTTT
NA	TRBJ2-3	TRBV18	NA	CASSDSASTDTQYF	TGTGCCAGCTCCGACAGCGCTAGCACAGATACGCAGTATTTT
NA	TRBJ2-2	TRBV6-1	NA	CASSEGTGELFF	TGTGCCAGCAGTGAAGGGACCGGGGAGCTGTTTTTT
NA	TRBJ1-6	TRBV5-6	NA	CASSNSNNSPLHF	TGTGCCAGCAGCAACTCAAATAATTCACCCCTCCACTTT
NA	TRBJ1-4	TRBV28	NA	CASSSTDQGWFF	TGTGCCAGCAGTTCGACAGACCAGGGGTGGTTTTTT
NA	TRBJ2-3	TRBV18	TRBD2	CASSPVPSGGTDTQYF	TGTGCCAGCTCACCAGTCCCTAGCGGGGGCACAGATACGCAGTATTTT
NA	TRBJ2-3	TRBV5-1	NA	CASSFGTGGTDTQYF	TGCGCCAGCAGCTTCGGAACCGGAGGCACAGATACGCAGTATTTT
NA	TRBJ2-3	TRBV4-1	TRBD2	CASKFLTSGNTDTQYF	TGCGCCAGCAAATTTCTGACTAGCGGGAACACAGATACGCAGTATTTT
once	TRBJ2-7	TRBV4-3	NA	CASSQTVAVAEQYF	TGCGCCAGCAGCCAGACAGTCGCTGTAGCCGAGCAGTACTTC
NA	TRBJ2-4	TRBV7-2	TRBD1	CASSFRQGRRNIQYF	TGTGCCAGCAGCTTCCGACAGGGGCGCAGAAACATTCAGTACTTC
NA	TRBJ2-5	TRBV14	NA	CASSQGSRGGQETQYF	TGTGCCAGCAGCCAAGGTTCAAGGGGAGGTCAAGAGACCCAGTACTTC
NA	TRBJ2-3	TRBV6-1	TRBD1	CASRLGQAGTDTQYF	TGTGCCAGCAGATTGGGACAGGCGGGCACAGATACGCAGTATTTT